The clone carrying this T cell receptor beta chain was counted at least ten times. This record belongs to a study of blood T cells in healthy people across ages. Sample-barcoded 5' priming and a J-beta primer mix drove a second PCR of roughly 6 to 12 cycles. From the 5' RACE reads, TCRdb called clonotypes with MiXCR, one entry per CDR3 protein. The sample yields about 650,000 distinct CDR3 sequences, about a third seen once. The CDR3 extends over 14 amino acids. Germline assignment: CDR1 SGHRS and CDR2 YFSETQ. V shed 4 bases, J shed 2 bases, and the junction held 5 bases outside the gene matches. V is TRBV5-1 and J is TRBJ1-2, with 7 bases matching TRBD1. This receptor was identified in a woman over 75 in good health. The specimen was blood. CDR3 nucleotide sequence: TGCGCCAGCAGCGCGGAACAGGGGAACTATGGCTACACCTTC. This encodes CASSAEQGNYGYTF. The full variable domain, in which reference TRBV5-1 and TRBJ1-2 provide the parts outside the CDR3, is KAGVTQTPRYLIKTRGQQVTLSCSPISGHRSVSWYQQTPGQGLQFLFEYFSETQRNKGNFPGRFSGRQFSNSRSEMNVSTLELGDSALYLCASSAEQGNYGYTFGSGTRLTVV.